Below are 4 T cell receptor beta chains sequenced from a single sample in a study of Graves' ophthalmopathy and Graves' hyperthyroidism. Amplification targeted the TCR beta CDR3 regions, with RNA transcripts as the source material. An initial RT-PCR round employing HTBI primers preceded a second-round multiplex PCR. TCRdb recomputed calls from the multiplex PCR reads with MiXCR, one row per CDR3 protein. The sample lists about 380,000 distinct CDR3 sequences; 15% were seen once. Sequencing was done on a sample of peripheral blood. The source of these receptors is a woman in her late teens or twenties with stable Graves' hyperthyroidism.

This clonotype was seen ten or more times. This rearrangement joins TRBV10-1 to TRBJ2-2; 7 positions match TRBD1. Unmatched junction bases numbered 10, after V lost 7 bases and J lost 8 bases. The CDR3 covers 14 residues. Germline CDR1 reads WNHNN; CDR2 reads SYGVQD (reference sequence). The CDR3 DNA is TGCGCCAGCATGAGGGGGCTTGGTACTGGGGAGCTGTTTTTT. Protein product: CASMRGLGTGELFF.

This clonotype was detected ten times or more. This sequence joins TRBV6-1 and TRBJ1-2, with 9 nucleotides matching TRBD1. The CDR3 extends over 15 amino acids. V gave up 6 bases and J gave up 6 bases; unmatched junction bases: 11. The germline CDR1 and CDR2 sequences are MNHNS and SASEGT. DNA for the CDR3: TGTGCCAGCAGCCCCCGGGCGACAGGGGGGAATGGCTACACCTTC. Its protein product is CASSPRATGGNGYTF.

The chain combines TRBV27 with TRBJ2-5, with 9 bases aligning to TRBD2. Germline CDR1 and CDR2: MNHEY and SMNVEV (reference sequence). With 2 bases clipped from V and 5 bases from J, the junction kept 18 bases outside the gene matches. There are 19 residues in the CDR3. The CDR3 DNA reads TGTGCCAGCAGTTTACAAACCCCACCCTTTAGCGGGAGTTCGGAGACCCAGTACTTC. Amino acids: CASSLQTPPFSGSSETQYF.

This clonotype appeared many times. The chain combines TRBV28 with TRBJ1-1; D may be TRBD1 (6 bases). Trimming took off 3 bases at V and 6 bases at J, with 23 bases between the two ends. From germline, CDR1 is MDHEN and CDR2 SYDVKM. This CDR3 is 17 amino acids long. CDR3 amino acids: CASSFLSGQTPRSEAFF. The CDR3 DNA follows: TGTGCCAGCAGTTTCCTATCAGGACAGACCCCCCGATCTGAAGCTTTCTTT.